This entry lists 21 T cell receptor beta chains sequenced from one sample in a study of response to subunit inactivated influenza vaccine. TCRdb itself ran the RT-PCR reads through MiXCR, one entry per CDR3 protein. In the table there are about 520,000 distinct CDR3 sequences, under 8.5% of which are singletons. The material sequenced was PBMCs from blood, taken roughly 24 months after vaccination. The receptors stem from a man aged 50 to 69 who received an inactivated influenza vaccine.

This clonotype was found a few times. The chain has TRBV29-1 and TRBJ1-2; 12 positions agree with TRBD1. This CDR3 region has 14 residues. With V trimmed by 4 bases and J by 8 bases, 8 bases remained unmatched. Germline-derived CDR1 and CDR2 are SQVTM and ANQGSEA. The CDR3 region has the DNA TGCAGCGTTGTCTGGGACAGGGGGCAAACGGGCTACACCTTC. It encodes CSVVWDRGQTGYTF. The whole variable domain, filled in from reference TRBV29-1 and TRBJ1-2, reads SAVISQKPSRDICQRGTSLTIQCQVDSQVTMMFWYRQQPGQSLTLIATANQGSEATYESGFVIDKFPISRPNLTFSTLTVSNMSPEDSSIYLCSVVWDRGQTGYTFGSGTRLTVV.

V usage is TRBV5-1 and J usage is TRBJ2-3; 15 positions agree with TRBD2. The CDR3 extends over 19 amino acids. Germline CDR1 is SGHRS and CDR2 is YFSETQ. J was trimmed by 0 bases and V by 3 bases; bases with no gene match: 8. DNA of the CDR3: TGCGCCAGCAGCTGGCCGGGACTAGCGGGGGGACATAGCACAGATACGCAGTATTTT. Translating it yields CASSWPGLAGGHSTDTQYF.

A few counts support this clonotype. The rearrangement joins TRBV7-3 to TRBJ2-7; a weak D match, TRBD2 (6 bases). This CDR3 has 16 amino acids. CDR1 and CDR2 from the germline V gene are SGHTA and FQGTGA. Trimming pared 4 bases from V and 2 bases from J, leaving 18 bases between. The CDR3: CASSYKNGGHPYEQYF. For the CDR3, the DNA is TGTGCCAGCAGCTACAAGAACGGGGGTCACCCCTACGAGCAGTACTTC.

This clonotype was observed many times. J is TRBJ1-3 and V is TRBV7-8, with TRBD1 as a possible D gene (6 bases). The CDR3 is made up of 16 amino acids. Germline CDR1 SGHVS, CDR2 FQNEAQ. Trimming cost V 1 base and J 3 bases, with 13 bases left between them. The CDR3 loop is CASSLVPGAYGNTIYF. The CDR3 coding sequence is TGTGCCAGCAGCTTAGTTCCGGGGGCGTATGGAAACACCATATATTTT.

This chain joins TRBV4-1 and TRBJ1-2; D may be TRBD1 (5 bases). In germline, CDR1 is MGHRA, CDR2 YSYEKL. V lost 2 bases to trimming and J lost 4 bases, with 17 bases between them. The CDR3 loop spans 16 amino acids. The CDR3 nucleotides read TGCGCCAGCAGCCAATTTTCCACGGACAATCTCTATGGCTACACCTTC. Its translation: CASSQFSTDNLYGYTF.

Of note for this clonotype: Possible read error: a much larger clone is one base away. The chain recombines TRBV4-2 with TRBJ2-3; a weak D match, TRBD2 (5 bases). Germline V gene data show CDR1 as LGHNA and CDR2 as YNFKEQ. This CDR3 has 15 residues. V dropped 1 base and J dropped 2 bases, with 10 bases sitting between them. CDR3 in amino acids: CASSQVGDLTDTQYF. The CDR3 region has the DNA TGTGCCAGCAGCCAAGTCGGGGATCTCACAGATACGCAGTATTTT.

CDR3: CASSSRPGLARNYEQYF. The CDR3 coding sequence is TGTGCCAGCAGCTCCCGCCCCGGACTAGCGAGAAACTACGAGCAGTACTTC. The V and J genes are TRBV21-1 and TRBJ2-7; TRBD2, as called in the table, went unchecked against the DNA. TRBV21-1 is classified as a pseudogene. This CDR3 region has 17 residues.

In this sample, this clonotype turned up a few times. V usage is TRBV18 and J usage is TRBJ2-7, with 7 nucleotides matching TRBD1. The J segment lost 2 bases and the V segment lost 4 bases, leaving 11 bases of the junction unmatched. The CDR3 is 16 amino acids. Germline assignment: CDR1 KGHSH and CDR2 LQKENI. The CDR3 DNA reads TGTGCCAGCTCACGGACCGGGACAGAAGTCGCCTACGAGCAGTACTTC. Encoded protein: CASSRTGTEVAYEQYF.

The chain uses TRBV7-9 and TRBJ2-1, with D unresolved. This CDR3 contains 14 residues. Germline assignment: CDR1 SEHNR and CDR2 FQNEAQ (reference sequence). The V end lost 3 bases, the J end lost 3 bases, and 9 bases lay between the germline ends. CDR3 loop: CASSFSAFYNEQFF. The CDR3 bases are TGTGCCAGCAGCTTTTCTGCCTTCTACAATGAGCAGTTCTTC.

The rearrangement links TRBV20-1 to TRBJ2-1; 13 bases are a match to TRBD2. Per the germline V gene, CDR1 is DFQATT and CDR2 is SNEGSKA (reference sequence). This CDR3 has 15 amino acids. V shed 4 bases and J 4 bases; nucleotides not matched to a gene: 4. The DNA for the CDR3 is TGCAGTGCTACGACTAGCGGGAGGCTTTACAATGAGCAGTTCTTC. This translates into CSATTSGRLYNEQFF.

This clonotype was seen more than once but under ten times. The CDR3 here is CASSYRTTYEQYF. In nucleotides, the CDR3 is TGTGCCAGCAGTTATAGGACAACCTACGAGCAGTACTTC. This chain connects TRBV6-2 or TRBV6-3 to TRBJ2-7; weak D call: TRBD1 (5 bases). Germline lookup yields CDR1 MNHEY and CDR2 SVGEGT. The CDR3 is 13 amino acids. The V end lost 3 bases, the J end lost 2 bases, and 8 bases lay between the germline ends.

CDR3 residues: CASSQAIYTGELFF. The CDR3 region has the DNA TGTGCCAGCAGCCAGGCCATTTACACCGGGGAGCTGTTTTTT. The V gene is TRBV6-2 or TRBV6-3, the J gene TRBJ2-2; D call uncertain. Trimming removed 6 bases at V and 3 bases at J, with 11 bases between. The CDR3 runs to 14 residues. Germline V gives CDR1 MNHEY, CDR2 SVGEGT.

This chain joins TRBV6-5 and TRBJ2-1; D unclear. Trimming left V 0 bases short and J 13 bases short, with 7 bases between. Germline CDR1 reads MNHEY; CDR2 reads SVGAGI. The CDR3 totals 11 residues. The CDR3 bases are TGTGCCAGCAGTTACTCTGGCTTTCAGTTCTTC. Its protein is CASSYSGFQFF.

The table lists this clonotype with a few counts. V and J are TRBV20-1 and TRBJ1-1; the D gene is possibly TRBD1 (6 bases). In germline, CDR1 is DFQATT, CDR2 SNEGSKA (reference sequence). The CDR3 covers 13 residues. V lost 3 bases and J 4 bases, leaving 12 bases between the germline ends. CDR3 sequence reads: CSASTGGGTEAFF. The CDR3 DNA follows: TGCAGTGCTAGTACGGGGGGCGGCACTGAAGCTTTCTTT.

In its sample, this clonotype was seen many times. The gene calls are TRBV19 and TRBJ2-1; 9 nucleotides line up with TRBD1. CDR3 size: 16 residues. Germline assignment: CDR1 LNHDA and CDR2 SQIVND (reference sequence). Germline trimming cut 7 bases from V and 3 bases from J; bases unmatched to any gene: 10. CDR3 coding DNA: TGTGCCAGTACCCCCACCGGGACAGGGTTCTACAATGAGCAGTTCTTC. Its protein product is CASTPTGTGFYNEQFF.

V gene TRBV5-6 combines with J gene TRBJ2-5; D might be TRBD2 (6 bases). Looked up from germline, CDR1 is SGHDT and CDR2 is YYEEEE. Between the trimmed V and J ends, which lost 4 bases and 1 base, there was a span of 11 bases. This CDR3 has 14 amino acids. CDR3 in amino acids: CASSRRALQETQYF. CDR3 bases: TGTGCCAGCAGCCGGAGGGCCCTCCAAGAGACCCAGTACTTC.

This clonotype was recorded many times. This sequence joins TRBV5-1 and TRBJ1-2; D is possibly TRBD1 (6 bases). The germline V gene encodes CDR1 SGHRS and CDR2 YFSETQ. There are 15 residues in the CDR3. Trimming left V 5 bases short and J 3 bases short, with 17 bases between. CDR3 in amino acids: CASRPDPTGYYGYTF. Here the CDR3 DNA reads TGCGCCAGCAGGCCTGATCCTACAGGGTACTATGGCTACACCTTC.

Only a few counts were recorded for this clonotype. The J gene is TRBJ2-1, the V gene TRBV15, with D perhaps TRBD2 (7 bases). The CDR3 spans 15 residues. Looked up from germline, CDR1 is LNHNV and CDR2 is YYDKDF (reference sequence). Trimming removed 1 base from V and 6 bases from J, with 13 bases in between. The DNA for the CDR3 is TGTGCCACCAGCAGAGGGGGCGGGGGCTCCAATGAGCAGTTCTTC. Residues: CATSRGGGGSNEQFF.

The V gene is TRBV7-6, the J gene TRBJ2-1; 11 nucleotides match TRBD2. The J segment lost 4 bases and the V segment lost 8 bases, leaving 4 bases of the junction unmatched. The germline V gene encodes CDR1 SGHVS and CDR2 FNYEAQ. This CDR3 has 14 residues. This chain's CDR3 is CASGTSGLYNEQFF. The CDR3 DNA reads as TGTGCCAGCGGGACTAGCGGACTATACAATGAGCAGTTCTTC.

The CDR3 nucleotides are TGTGCCACCAGCAGAGGAGGACTAGCGGGCTCCTACGAGCAGTACTTC. As protein: CATSRGGLAGSYEQYF. The chain employs TRBV15 and TRBJ2-7; TRBD2 matches 11 bases. V shed 1 base and J 0 bases; nucleotides not matched to a gene: 2. This CDR3 contains 16 residues. Germline V lookup: CDR1 LNHNV, CDR2 YYDKDF (reference sequence).

The chain links TRBV4-2 to TRBJ1-6; 10 bases line up with TRBD1. The CDR3 is 17 amino acids. CDR1 and CDR2 (germline): LGHNA, YNFKEQ. V lost 0 bases and J lost 6; bases outside the gene matches: 5. The CDR3 protein is CASSQELDRGPNSPLHF. The CDR3 bases are TGTGCCAGCAGCCAAGAACTCGACAGGGGGCCTAATTCACCCCTCCACTTT.